This entry is about one T cell receptor beta chain. TCRdb's copy holds only in-frame clones and misses some; the assay was immunoSEQ multiplex PCR. The sample shows 200,000 or so clones, 90% of them seen only once. CDR1 is DFQATT, CDR2 SNEGSKA, per germline (reference sequence). The V end was cut by 3 bases, the J end by 7 bases, with 22 bases between. The CDR3 is 16 residues long. The source of the sample is a study of T cell responses to AZD1222 COVID-19 vaccine. This receptor was taken from an adult in good health. The input for sequencing was peripheral blood, taken on day 0 of AZD1222 vaccination. This chain connects TRBV20-1 to TRBJ1-5; D is ambiguous. The CDR3 region has the DNA TGCAGTGCTAGTCGTGAATACCAAGGTAGGGTCCAGCCCCAGCATTTT. Protein sequence: CSASREYQGRVQPQHF.